Following are 21 T cell receptor beta chains from one sample sequenced in a study of T cells of healthy individuals. TCRdb independently ran MiXCR on the 5' RACE reads; one entry per CDR3 protein. The data show 100,000 or so distinct CDR3 sequences, with approximately 16% seen just once and over 5% held by the top ten. The receptors stem from a human donor in good health.

This clonotype has a count of ten or more. The chain combines TRBV10-2 with TRBJ2-1; the match to TRBD1 covers 7 bases. The CDR3 has 14 amino acids. The germline gives CDR1 WSHSY, CDR2 SAAADI. Losses at the gene ends were 8 bases for V and 2 bases for J; bases not matched to a gene: 6. The CDR3 sequence: CASLRDRAYNEQFF. CDR3 bases: TGCGCCAGCCTCCGGGACAGAGCCTACAATGAGCAGTTCTTC.

This clonotype was detected only a few times. The V call is TRBV7-2, the J call TRBJ2-3; TRBD2 matches 12 bases. The germline V gene encodes CDR1 SGHTA and CDR2 FQGNSA. There are 16 residues in the CDR3. V lost 0 bases to trimming and J lost 5 bases; unmatched junction nucleotides: 3. CDR3 region: CASSLATSGGRDTQYF. CDR3 coding DNA: TGTGCCAGCAGCTTAGCGACTAGCGGGGGTAGAGATACGCAGTATTTT.

This chain joins TRBV20-1 and TRBJ2-1; 16 nucleotides line up with TRBD2. CDR1 is DFQATT and CDR2 is SNEGSKA in the germline V gene (reference sequence). This CDR3 is built from 12 residues. The chain's CDR3 is CRGLAGGNEQFF. Written as DNA, the CDR3 is TGCAGGGGACTAGCGGGGGGGAATGAGCAGTTCTTC.

The CDR3 sequence: CASSQDIRGSYNEQFF. CDR3 coding DNA: TGCGCCAGCAGCCAAGATATAAGGGGCTCCTACAATGAGCAGTTCTTC. The genes are TRBV4-3 and TRBJ2-1; D might be TRBD1 (5 bases). V lost 0 bases to trimming and J lost 0 bases, with 9 bases between them. This CDR3 has 16 amino acids. The V gene's germline CDR1 is LGHNA and CDR2 YSLEER.

In this sample, this clonotype turned up many times. This chain joins TRBV20-1 and TRBJ2-7, with TRBD1 matching 7 bases. The length of the CDR3 is 13 residues. Germline trimming cut 6 bases from V and 3 bases from J; bases unmatched to any gene: 8. Germline V gene lookup returns CDR1 DFQATT and CDR2 SNEGSKA (reference sequence). The CDR3 bases are TGCAGTGCCGTGGGACAGAAAGTCTACGAGCAGTACTTC. Its translation is CSAVGQKVYEQYF.

V gene TRBV4-2 combines with J gene TRBJ2-1; D may be TRBD1 or TRBD2 (6 bases each). V lost 3 bases and J lost 4, with 16 bases in between. CDR1 is LGHNA and CDR2 is YNFKEQ in the germline V gene. The CDR3 has 16 amino acids. The CDR3: CASSQPGAEQYNEQFF. In nucleotides, the CDR3 is TGTGCCAGCAGCCAGCCGGGGGCGGAGCAGTACAATGAGCAGTTCTTC.

This chain joins TRBV12-3 or TRBV12-4 and TRBJ2-5; the match to TRBD1 covers 9 bases. The ends lost 4 bases at V and 5 bases at J; junction bases unmatched: 8. This CDR3 has 15 residues. This CDR3 reads CASSSLQGADETQYF. DNA of the CDR3: TGTGCCAGCAGTTCCCTACAGGGGGCGGATGAGACCCAGTACTTC.

This chain connects TRBV6-5 to TRBJ2-3; D unclear. The length of the CDR3 is 14 residues. V lost 5 bases and J lost 2, with 11 bases in between. Germline CDR1 and CDR2: MNHEY and SVGAGI. The CDR3 sequence: CASSVGSYTDTQYF. The DNA of the CDR3 is TGTGCCAGCAGTGTTGGCAGTTACACAGATACGCAGTATTTT.

This clonotype was recorded a few times. The V gene is TRBV25-1, the J gene TRBJ1-1; D remains unclear. V lost 6 bases to trimming and J lost 1 base, with 12 bases between them. Germline CDR1 and CDR2: MGHDK and SYGVNS. This CDR3 spans 14 amino acids. CDR3 region: CASRFEHSNTEAFF. DNA for the CDR3: TGTGCCAGCAGATTTGAACACTCGAACACTGAAGCTTTCTTT.

The CDR3: CASSSDNTAGYTF. In DNA form, the CDR3 reads TGTGCCAGCAGCTCAGATAATACAGCTGGCTACACCTTC. This sequence joins TRBV7-9 and TRBJ1-2; D is ambiguous. Germline lookup yields CDR1 SEHNR and CDR2 FQNEAQ (reference sequence). V lost 4 bases and J 7 bases, leaving 13 bases between the germline ends. The CDR3 contains 13 residues.

The table lists this clonotype with many counts. V usage is TRBV10-3 and J usage is TRBJ2-6; no definite D call. The CDR3 is 12 amino acids. Germline values: CDR1 ENHRY, CDR2 SYGVKD. Trimming stripped 11 bases from V and 0 bases from J, with 5 bases between. CDR3 region: CASGSGANVLTF. As DNA, the CDR3 is TGTGCCTCCGGCTCTGGGGCCAACGTCCTGACTTTC.

The gene calls are TRBV4-2 and TRBJ2-3, with a possible D match to TRBD2 (6 bases). CDR1 is LGHNA, CDR2 YNFKEQ, per germline. The V end lost 2 bases, the J end lost 5 bases, and 14 bases lay between the germline ends. This CDR3 contains 15 residues. CDR3 bases: TGTGCCAGCAGCCAACCGTGGGCGGGAAAAGATACGCAGTATTTT. Residues: CASSQPWAGKDTQYF.

This clonotype was seen a handful of times. The chain joins TRBV12-5 to TRBJ2-7; 8 bases are shared with TRBD1. The germline V gene encodes CDR1 LGHNT and CDR2 FRNRAP. V lost 5 bases and J lost 5; bases outside the gene matches: 2. The CDR3 sequence is 12 residues long. The CDR3 nucleotides read TGTGCTAGTGGTCAGGACAGGGACGAGCAGTACTTC. It is translated as CASGQDRDEQYF. The full variable domain, completed using reference TRBV12-5 and TRBJ2-7, is DARVTQTPRHKVTEMGQEVTMRCQPILGHNTVFWYRQTMMQGLELLAYFRNRAPLDDSGMPKDRFSAEMPDATLATLKIQPSEPRDSAVYFCASGQDRDEQYFGPGTRLTVT.

In its sample, this clonotype was seen a few times. The CDR3 region is CASSLEENYGYTF. The CDR3 bases are TGTGCCAGCAGTTTGGAAGAGAACTATGGCTACACCTTC. The chain employs TRBV28 and TRBJ1-2; no reliable D call. CDR1 and CDR2 (germline): MDHEN, SYDVKM. The V gene lost 3 bases and the J gene lost 2 bases, with 7 bases spanning the gap. The CDR3 spans 13 residues.

Comment on this clonotype: Since the CDR3 does not end with the conserved phenylalanine or tryptophan, this likely comes from a read error. The genes are TRBV28 and TRBJ2-7; 8 nucleotides align to TRBD2. The CDR3 totals 14 residues. The V and J ends lost 3 bases and 7 bases, in that order; junction bases with no gene match: 8. CDR1 and CDR2 (germline): MDHEN, SYDVKM. CDR3 loop: CASSFSSGGGEQYY. Written as DNA, the CDR3 is TGTGCCAGCAGTTTTTCCAGCGGGGGCGGGGAGCAGTACTAC.

This clonotype has just a few counts. This chain uses TRBV5-1 with TRBJ1-1; 8 bases fit TRBD1. CDR3 length: 14 amino acids. CDR1 and CDR2 from the germline V gene are SGHRS and YFSETQ. V lost 3 bases, J lost 4 bases, and 5 bases stayed unmatched. CDR3 coding DNA: TGCGCCAGCAGCTCCACAGGGGGTGTCACTGAAGCTTTCTTT. Amino acids: CASSSTGGVTEAFF.

This clonotype was found a few times. The chain joins TRBV3-1 to TRBJ1-2; D is possibly TRBD1 (5 bases). Trimming took 0 bases from V and 0 from J, leaving 8 bases between them. The CDR3 runs to 15 residues. Germline V gene sequence: CDR1 LGHDT, CDR2 YNNKEL (reference sequence). CDR3 protein: CASSQDLGANYGYTF. The CDR3 nucleotides are TGTGCCAGCAGCCAAGATTTGGGGGCTAACTATGGCTACACCTTC.

This clonotype occurred a few times. The rearrangement links TRBV20-1 to TRBJ2-3; 7 bases fit TRBD2. Germline V gives CDR1 DFQATT, CDR2 SNEGSKA (reference sequence). This CDR3 comprises 14 residues. The ends lost 3 bases at V and 6 bases at J; junction bases unmatched: 9. The CDR3 reads CSASVTSLGDTQYF. DNA for the CDR3: TGCAGTGCTAGTGTGACTAGCCTGGGGGATACGCAGTATTTT.

This clonotype was seen more than once but under ten times. This CDR3 is CASSSPGQGNTGELFF. CDR3 DNA: TGTGCCAGCAGTTCGCCGGGACAGGGTAACACCGGGGAGCTGTTTTTT. The genes are TRBV28 and TRBJ2-2; 9 nucleotides agree with TRBD1. Germline V gives CDR1 MDHEN, CDR2 SYDVKM. The CDR3 totals 16 residues. Trimming at V came to 4 bases and at J to 2 bases, leaving 5 bases not matched to a gene.

Of note for this clonotype: This could be a read error, since a much larger clone is one nucleotide away. The J gene is TRBJ1-6, the V gene TRBV20-1, with 8 bases matching TRBD1. The CDR3 loop spans 12 amino acids. Germline lookup yields CDR1 DFQATT and CDR2 SNEGSKA (reference sequence). The DNA for the CDR3 is TGCAGTGCTACAGGGGGCAATTCACTCCTCCACTTT. Encoded protein: CSATGGNSLLHF.

The chain uses TRBV5-1 and TRBJ2-7; TRBD1 matches at 8 bases. This CDR3 is 15 amino acids long. CDR1 is SGHRS and CDR2 is YFSETQ in the germline V gene. V was pared by 0 bases and J by 1 base, with 3 bases of the junction left unmatched. The CDR3 nucleotides read TGCGCCAGCAGCTTGGGGCACAGGGGGTCCTACGAGCAGTACTTC. Amino acid sequence: CASSLGHRGSYEQYF.